This T cell receptor beta chain was profiled in a study of PD-1 blockade in classical Hodgkin lymphoma. Generated by immunoSEQ multiplex PCR, the TCRdb table keeps only in-frame clones and is missing some. The sample holds 20,000 or so clones, roughly 80% seen once. Stated time point: cycle 4 day 1 (C4D1), after six to seven weeks of nivolumab. Each of the patients experienced relapse following autologous stem cell transplantation, and their brentuximab vedotin exposure differed. The germline V gene encodes CDR1 SGHVS and CDR2 FNYEAQ. Trimming pared 3 bases from V and 3 bases from J, leaving 9 bases between. This CDR3 has 13 residues.

Sequenced material: peripheral blood mononuclear cells (PBMCs), taken before the fourth cycle of nivolumab. This receptor was identified in a human donor with classical Hodgkin lymphoma. The rearrangement uses TRBV7-6 and TRBJ2-7, with D hard to call. The CDR3 DNA reads as TGTGCCAGCAGCTTTGGTTGGCACTACGAGCAGTACTTC. Translation: CASSFGWHYEQYF.